This TCR beta chain was profiled in a study of spatial heterogeneity in lung cancer. Study-wide background: Mean representation of each unique TCR and UMI combination in the raw reads exceeded 8.5 occurrences.

Time point reported: sample taken at primary tumor resection. Sequencing covered unsorted whole RNA taken from tumor, nontumor lung or frozen PBMC. A total of around 76 untreated early-stage non-small cell lung cancer patients served as donors. The V gene's germline CDR1 is KGHSH and CDR2 LQKENI. CDR3 length: 16 amino acids. The V gene lost 5 bases and the J gene lost 3 bases, with 17 bases spanning the gap. Every molecule of TCR cDNA had its own unique molecular identifier. TCRdb reprocessed the 5' RACE reads via MiXCR and lists one record per CDR3 protein. The table has about 85,000 distinct CDR3 sequences, approximately 20% seen once. Study-wide results and caveats: Ubiquitous expanded tumor TCRs were seen in blood more at resection than at follow-up.

This clonotype was counted at least ten times. The target antigen is unknown. The sequence came from a male donor with early-stage non-small cell lung cancer. This chain uses TRBV18 with TRBJ2-1, with a tentative D call TRBD2 (6 bases). Sequencing used PBMCs, obtained at surgery. In DNA, the CDR3 is TGTGCCAGCTCATTTCGCCGGGACTCCGTCTACAATGAGCAGTTCTTC. Its protein is CASSFRRDSVYNEQFF.